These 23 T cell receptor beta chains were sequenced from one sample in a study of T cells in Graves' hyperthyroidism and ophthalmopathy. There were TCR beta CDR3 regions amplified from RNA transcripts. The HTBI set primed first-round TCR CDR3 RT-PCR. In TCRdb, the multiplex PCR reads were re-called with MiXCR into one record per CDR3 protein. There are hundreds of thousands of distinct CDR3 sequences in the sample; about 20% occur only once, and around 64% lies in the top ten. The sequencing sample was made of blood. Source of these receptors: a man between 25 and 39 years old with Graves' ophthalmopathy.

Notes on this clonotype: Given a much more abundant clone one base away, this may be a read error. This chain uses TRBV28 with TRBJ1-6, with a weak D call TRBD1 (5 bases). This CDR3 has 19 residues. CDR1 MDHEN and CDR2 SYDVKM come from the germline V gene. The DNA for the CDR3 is TGTGCCAGCAGTTTAGGGTGGTTCCTCGTCGGACAAATTAATTCACCCCTCCGCTTT. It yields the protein CASSLGWFLVGQINSPLRF.

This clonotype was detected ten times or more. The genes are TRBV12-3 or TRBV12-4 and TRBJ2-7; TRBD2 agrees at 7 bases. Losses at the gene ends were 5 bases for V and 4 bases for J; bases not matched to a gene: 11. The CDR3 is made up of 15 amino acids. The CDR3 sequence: CASSLSGTNLYEQYF. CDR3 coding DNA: TGTGCCAGCAGTCTTTCCGGGACTAACCTATACGAGCAGTACTTC.

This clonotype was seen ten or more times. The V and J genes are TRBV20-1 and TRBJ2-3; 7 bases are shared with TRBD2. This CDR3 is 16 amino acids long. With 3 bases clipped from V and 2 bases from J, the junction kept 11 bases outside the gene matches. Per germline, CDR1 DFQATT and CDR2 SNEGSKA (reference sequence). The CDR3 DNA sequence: TGCAGTGCTAGCCCCTCGGGAGCGGGATACACAGATACGCAGTATTTT. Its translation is CSASPSGAGYTDTQYF.

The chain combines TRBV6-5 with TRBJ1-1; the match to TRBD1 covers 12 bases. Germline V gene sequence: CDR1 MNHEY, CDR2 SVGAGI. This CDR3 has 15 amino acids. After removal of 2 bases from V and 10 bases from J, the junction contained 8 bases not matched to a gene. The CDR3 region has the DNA TGTGCCAGCAGTTACCAGCCGGGACAGGGGGCCCCAGCTTTCTTT. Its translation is CASSYQPGQGAPAFF.

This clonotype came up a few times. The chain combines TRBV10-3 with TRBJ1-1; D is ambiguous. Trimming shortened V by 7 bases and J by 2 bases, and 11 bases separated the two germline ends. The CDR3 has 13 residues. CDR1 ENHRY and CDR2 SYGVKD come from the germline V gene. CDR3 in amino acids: CAINVGKNTEAFF. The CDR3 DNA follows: TGTGCCATCAACGTCGGGAAAAACACTGAAGCTTTCTTT.

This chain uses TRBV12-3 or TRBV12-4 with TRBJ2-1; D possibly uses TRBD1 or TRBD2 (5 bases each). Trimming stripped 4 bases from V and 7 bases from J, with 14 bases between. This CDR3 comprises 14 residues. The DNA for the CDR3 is TGTGCCAGCAGTTCGGGACCTCTTGGGAATGAGCAGTTCTTC. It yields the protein CASSSGPLGNEQFF.

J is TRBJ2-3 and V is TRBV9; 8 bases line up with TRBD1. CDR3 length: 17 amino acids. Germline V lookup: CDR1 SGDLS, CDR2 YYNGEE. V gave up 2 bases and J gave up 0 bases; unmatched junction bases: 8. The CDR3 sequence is CASSVLPGGVSTDTQYF. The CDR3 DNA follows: TGTGCCAGCAGCGTTCTGCCAGGGGGCGTTAGCACAGATACGCAGTATTTT.

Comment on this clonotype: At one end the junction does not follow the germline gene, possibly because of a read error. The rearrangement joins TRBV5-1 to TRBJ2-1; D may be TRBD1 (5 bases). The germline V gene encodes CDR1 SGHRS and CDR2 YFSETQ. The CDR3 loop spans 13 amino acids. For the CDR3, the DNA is TGCGCCGGCAGCTTTAGCCAGGGCAATGAGCAGTTCTTC. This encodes CAGSFSQGNEQFF.

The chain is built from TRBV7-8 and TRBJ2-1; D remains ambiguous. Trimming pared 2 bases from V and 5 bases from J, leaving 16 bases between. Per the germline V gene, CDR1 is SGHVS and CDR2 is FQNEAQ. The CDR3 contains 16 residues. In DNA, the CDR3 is TGTGCCAGCAGCTTATGGTCGGTCCCTTCGCACAATGAGCAGTTCTTC. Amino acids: CASSLWSVPSHNEQFF. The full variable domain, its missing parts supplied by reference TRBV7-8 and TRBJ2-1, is GAGVSQSPRYKVAKRGQDVALRCDPISGHVSLFWYQQALGQGPEFLTYFQNEAQLDKSGLPSDRFFAERPEGSVSTLKIQRTQQEDSAVYLCASSLWSVPSHNEQFFGPGTRLTVL.

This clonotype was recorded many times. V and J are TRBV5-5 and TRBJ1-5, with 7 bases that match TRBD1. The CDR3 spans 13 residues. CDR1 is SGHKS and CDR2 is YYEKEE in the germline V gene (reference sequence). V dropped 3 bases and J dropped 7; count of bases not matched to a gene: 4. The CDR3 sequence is CASSSGGGQPQHF. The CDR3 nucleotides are TGTGCCAGCAGCTCAGGAGGGGGCCAGCCCCAGCATTTT. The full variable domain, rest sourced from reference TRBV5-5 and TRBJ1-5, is DAGVTQSPTHLIKTRGQQVTLRCSPISGHKSVSWYQQVLGQGPQFIFQYYEKEERGRGNFPDRFSARQFPNYSSELNVNALLLGDSALYLCASSSGGGQPQHFGDGTRLSIL.

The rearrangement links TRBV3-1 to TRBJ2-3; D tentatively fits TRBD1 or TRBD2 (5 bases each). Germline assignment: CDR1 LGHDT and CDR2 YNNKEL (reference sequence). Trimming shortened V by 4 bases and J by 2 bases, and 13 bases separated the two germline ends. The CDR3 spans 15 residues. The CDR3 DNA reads TGTGCCAGCAGCCCCGGAAGAGGGGCCACAGATACGCAGTATTTT. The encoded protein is CASSPGRGATDTQYF.

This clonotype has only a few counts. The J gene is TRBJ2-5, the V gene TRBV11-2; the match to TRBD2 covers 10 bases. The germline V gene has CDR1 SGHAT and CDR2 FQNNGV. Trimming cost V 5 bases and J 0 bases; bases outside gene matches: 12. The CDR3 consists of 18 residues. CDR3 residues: CASSIRAGGQLYQETQYF. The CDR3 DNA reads TGTGCCAGCAGCATCCGAGCGGGAGGGCAACTTTACCAAGAGACCCAGTACTTC.

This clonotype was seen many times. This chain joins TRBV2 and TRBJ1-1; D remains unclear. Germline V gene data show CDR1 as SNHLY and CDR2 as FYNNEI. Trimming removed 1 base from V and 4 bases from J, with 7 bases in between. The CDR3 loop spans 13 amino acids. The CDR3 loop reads CASSEDGSTEAFF. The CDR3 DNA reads TGTGCCAGCAGTGAAGACGGCAGCACTGAAGCTTTCTTT.

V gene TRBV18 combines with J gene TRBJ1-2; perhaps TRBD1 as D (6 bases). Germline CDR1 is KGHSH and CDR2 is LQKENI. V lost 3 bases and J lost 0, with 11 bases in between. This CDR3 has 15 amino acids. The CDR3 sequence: CASSPGAGANYGYTF. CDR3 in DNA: TGTGCCAGCTCACCGGGGGCAGGGGCTAACTATGGCTACACCTTC.

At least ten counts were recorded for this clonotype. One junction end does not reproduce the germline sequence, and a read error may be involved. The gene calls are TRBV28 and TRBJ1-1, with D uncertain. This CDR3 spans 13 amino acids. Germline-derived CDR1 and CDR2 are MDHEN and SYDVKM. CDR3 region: CASSLWTPLKAFF. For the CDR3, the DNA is TGTGCCAGCAGTCTATGGACCCCTCTGAAAGCTTTCTTT.

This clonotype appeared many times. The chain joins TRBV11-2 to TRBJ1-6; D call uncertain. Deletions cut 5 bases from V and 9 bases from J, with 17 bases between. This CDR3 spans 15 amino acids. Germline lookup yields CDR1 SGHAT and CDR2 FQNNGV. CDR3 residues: CASSPVTGRGSPLHF. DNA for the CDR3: TGTGCCAGCAGCCCGGTGACTGGGCGAGGTTCACCCCTCCACTTT.

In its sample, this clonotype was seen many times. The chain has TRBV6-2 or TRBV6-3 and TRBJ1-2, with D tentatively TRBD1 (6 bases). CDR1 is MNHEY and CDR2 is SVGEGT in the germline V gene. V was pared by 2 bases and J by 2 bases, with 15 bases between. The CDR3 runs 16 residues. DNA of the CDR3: TGTGCCAGCAGTTACGCAAGGGACACCTTAAACTATGGCTACACCTTC. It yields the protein CASSYARDTLNYGYTF.

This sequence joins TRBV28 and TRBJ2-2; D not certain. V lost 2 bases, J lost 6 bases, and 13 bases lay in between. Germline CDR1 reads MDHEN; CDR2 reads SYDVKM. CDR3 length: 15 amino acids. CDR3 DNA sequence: TGTGCCAGCAGTTTAGTACCGCCCGGCGCCGGGGAGCTGTTTTTT. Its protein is CASSLVPPGAGELFF.

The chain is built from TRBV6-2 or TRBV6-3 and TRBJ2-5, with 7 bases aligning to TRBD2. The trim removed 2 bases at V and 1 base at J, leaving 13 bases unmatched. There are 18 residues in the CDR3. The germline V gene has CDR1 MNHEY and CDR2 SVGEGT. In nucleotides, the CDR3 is TGTGCCAGCAGTTACCTCCGGACGAGCGGGGCTTCCCAAGAGACCCAGTACTTC. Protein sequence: CASSYLRTSGASQETQYF.

The CDR3 region has the DNA TGTGCCAGCAGTGACCGGGACACGGGCTACGAGCAGTACTTC. Its translation: CASSDRDTGYEQYF. V gene TRBV25-1 combines with J gene TRBJ2-7; possible D gene TRBD1, 6 bases. V lost 3 bases, J lost 3 bases, and 12 bases lay in between. Germline V gene lookup returns CDR1 MGHDK and CDR2 SYGVNS. This CDR3 is built from 14 residues.

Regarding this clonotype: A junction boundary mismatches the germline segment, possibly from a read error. CDR3: CASSWLDSQQTQYF. In nucleotides, the CDR3 is TGTGCCAGCAGTTGGTTGGACTCCCAACAGACCCAGTACTTC. The chain recombines TRBV6-2 or TRBV6-3 with TRBJ2-5; the D gene is possibly TRBD2 (5 bases). CDR1 is MNHEY, CDR2 SVGEGT, per germline. This CDR3 has 14 amino acids.

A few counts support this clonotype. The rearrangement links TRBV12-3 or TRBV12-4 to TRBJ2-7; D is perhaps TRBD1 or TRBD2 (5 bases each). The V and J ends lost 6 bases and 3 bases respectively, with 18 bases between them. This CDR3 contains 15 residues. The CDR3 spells CASSASWGSRYEQYF. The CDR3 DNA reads TGTGCCAGCAGCGCGAGTTGGGGGTCCCGCTACGAGCAGTACTTC.

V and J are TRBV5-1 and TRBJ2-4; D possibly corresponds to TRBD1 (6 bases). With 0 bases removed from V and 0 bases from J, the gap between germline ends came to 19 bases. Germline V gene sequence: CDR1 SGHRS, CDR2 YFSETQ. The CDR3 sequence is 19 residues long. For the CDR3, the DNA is TGCGCCAGCAGCTTGGCAGTCGGAACAGGGTCCTTAGCCAAAAACATTCAGTACTTC. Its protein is CASSLAVGTGSLAKNIQYF. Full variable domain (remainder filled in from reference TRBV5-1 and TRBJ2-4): KAGVTQTPRYLIKTRGQQVTLSCSPISGHRSVSWYQQTPGQGLQFLFEYFSETQRNKGNFPGRFSGRQFSNSRSEMNVSTLELGDSALYLCASSLAVGTGSLAKNIQYFGAGTRLSVL.